This T cell receptor beta chain appears in the sequencing data of a study of blood T cells in healthy people across ages. Every sample yielded at least 6 million isolated PBMCs. Total RNA was isolated from each sample in quantities of at least 5 micrograms. With a J-beta primer mix and a sample-barcoded 5' primer, a second PCR ran about 6 to 11 cycles. One entry per CDR3 protein results from TCRdb running MiXCR on the 5' RACE reads. Here the sample spans around 670,000 distinct CDR3 sequences, about 30% being singletons. Losses at the gene ends were 6 bases for V and 1 base for J; bases not matched to a gene: 5. Germline loops: CDR1 MNHNY, CDR2 SVGAGI (reference sequence). CDR3 length: 15 residues. This clonotype was detected ten times or more.

The rearrangement joins TRBV6-6 to TRBJ2-3; 9 bases agree with TRBD2. The TCR was taken from a woman aged 80 or over in good health. Sequenced input: blood. CDR3 protein: CASSYSGGGTDTQYF. CDR3 nucleotide sequence: TGTGCCAGCAGCTATAGCGGGGGAGGCACAGATACGCAGTATTTT.